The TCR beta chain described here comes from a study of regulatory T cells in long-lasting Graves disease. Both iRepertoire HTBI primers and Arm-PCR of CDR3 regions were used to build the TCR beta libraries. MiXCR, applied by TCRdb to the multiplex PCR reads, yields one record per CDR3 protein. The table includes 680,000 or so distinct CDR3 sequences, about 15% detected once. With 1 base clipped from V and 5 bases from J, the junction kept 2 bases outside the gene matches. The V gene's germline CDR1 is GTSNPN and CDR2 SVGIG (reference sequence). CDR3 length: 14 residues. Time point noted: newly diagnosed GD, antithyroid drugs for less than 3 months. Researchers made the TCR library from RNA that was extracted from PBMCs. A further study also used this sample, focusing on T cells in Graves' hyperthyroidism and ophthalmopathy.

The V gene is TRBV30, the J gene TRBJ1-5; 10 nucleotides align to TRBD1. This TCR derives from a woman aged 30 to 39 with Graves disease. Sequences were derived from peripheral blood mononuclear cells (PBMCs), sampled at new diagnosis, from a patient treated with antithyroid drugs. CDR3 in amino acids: CAWSAGQGDQPQHF. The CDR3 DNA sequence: TGTGCCTGGAGTGCCGGACAGGGGGATCAGCCCCAGCATTTT.